The T cell receptor (beta chain) under discussion was sequenced for a study of T-cell memory formation after mild COVID-19. Study context: Largely, TCR clusters stayed within a single donor.

After 5'RACE with constant-segment primers, TCR alpha and TCR beta cDNA libraries carrying sample barcodes and UMIs were obtained. TCRdb re-derived calls from the 5' RACE reads in MiXCR, one entry per CDR3 protein. Counted here are roughly 180,000 distinct CDR3 sequences, approximately 17% occurring once; the ten biggest clones make up approximately 4%. Notes on the study in general: Later expanders leaned CD4+, whereas clones that contracted between day 15 and 85 were balanced CD4/CD8. For contracting clones, CD4+ ones sat mainly in CM and EM, CD8+ in EMRA.

This clonotype was detected only a few times. Its antigen is undetermined. The sequenced sample was PBMCs or a T cell subset sorted from them (not recorded which). This TCR was sampled from a man between 18 and 35 years old who had mild COVID-19 (a few samples of this study predate the infection). Cell type and time point are not known.

The CDR3 DNA follows: TGCAGTGCTAGAAGGGAGAGACGGGAAAAACTGTTTTTT. It yields the protein CSARRERREKLFF. The chain has TRBV20-1 and TRBJ1-4; no clear D. The V gene's germline CDR1 is DFQATT and CDR2 SNEGSKA (reference sequence). V gave up 2 bases and J gave up 8 bases, with 12 bases separating them. The CDR3 consists of 13 residues.